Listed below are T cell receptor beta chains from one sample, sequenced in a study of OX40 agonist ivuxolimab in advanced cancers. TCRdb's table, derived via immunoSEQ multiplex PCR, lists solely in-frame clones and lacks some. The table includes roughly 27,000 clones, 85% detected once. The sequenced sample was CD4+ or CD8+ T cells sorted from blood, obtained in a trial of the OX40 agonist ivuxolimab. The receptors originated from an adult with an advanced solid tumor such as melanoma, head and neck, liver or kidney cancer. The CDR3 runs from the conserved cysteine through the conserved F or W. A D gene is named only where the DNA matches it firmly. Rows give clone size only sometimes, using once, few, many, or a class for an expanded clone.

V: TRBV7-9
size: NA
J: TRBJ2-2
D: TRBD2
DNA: TGTGCCAGCACGGCGACCGGTTGGGCGGGGGACCGCGGGGAGCTGTTTTTT
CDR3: CASTATGWAGDRGELFF

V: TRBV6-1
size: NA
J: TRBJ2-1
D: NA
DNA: TGTGCCAGCAGTGAAGGCGTGGCTACCTTGACCTACAATGAGCAGTTCTTC
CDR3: CASSEGVATLTYNEQFF

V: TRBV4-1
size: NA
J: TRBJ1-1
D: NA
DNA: TGCGCCAGCAGCCGGGGGCCCCACACTGAAGCTTTCTTT
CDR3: CASSRGPHTEAFF

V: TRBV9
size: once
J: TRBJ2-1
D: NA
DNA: TGTGCCAGCAGCGTAGGTAGGGGGTCAAATGAGCAGTTCTTC
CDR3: CASSVGRGSNEQFF

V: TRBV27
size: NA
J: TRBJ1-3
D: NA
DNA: TGTGCCAGCAGTTTATCGAACTCTGGAAACACCATATATTTT
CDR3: CASSLSNSGNTIYF

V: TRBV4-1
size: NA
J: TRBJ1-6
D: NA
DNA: TGCGCCAGCAGGTCAGGGGAGAATTCACCCCTCCACTTT
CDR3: CASRSGENSPLHF

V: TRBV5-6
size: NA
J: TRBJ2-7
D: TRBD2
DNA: TGTGCCAGCAGCTTGGCTAGCGGGGGTTCCTACGAGCAGTACTTC
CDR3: CASSLASGGSYEQYF

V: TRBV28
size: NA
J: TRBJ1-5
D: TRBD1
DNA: TGTGCCAGCAGCTGGACAGGGGTTGGCAATCAGCCCCAGCATTTT
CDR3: CASSWTGVGNQPQHF

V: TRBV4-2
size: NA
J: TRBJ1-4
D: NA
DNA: TGTGCCAGCAGCCAAGGGTCAGGTGAAAAACTGTTTTTT
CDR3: CASSQGSGEKLFF

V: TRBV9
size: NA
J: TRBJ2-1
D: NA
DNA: TGTGCCAGCAGCCTATTCCCGGGACCAGCGTCCAGCTCCTACAATGAGCAGTTCTTC
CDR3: CASSLFPGPASSSYNEQFF

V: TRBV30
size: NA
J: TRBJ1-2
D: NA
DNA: TGTGCCTGGAGTGACAGTGGCTACACCTTC
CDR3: CAWSDSGYTF

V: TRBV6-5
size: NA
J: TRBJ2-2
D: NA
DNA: TGTGCCAGCAGTTACTCTACAGTCACCGGGGAGCTGTTTTTT
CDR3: CASSYSTVTGELFF

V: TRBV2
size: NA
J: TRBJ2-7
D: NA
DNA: TGTGCCAGCAGTGAGGCACTCCTGAGGGACGAGCAGTACTTC
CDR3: CASSEALLRDEQYF

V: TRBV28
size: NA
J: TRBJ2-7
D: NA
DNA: TGTGCCAGCAGTGTCCAGGGGTCCTACGAGCAGTACTTC
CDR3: CASSVQGSYEQYF

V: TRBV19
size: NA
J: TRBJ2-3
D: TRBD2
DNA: TGTGCCAGTAGTATAATGACTAGCGGGGCAGATACGCAGTATTTT
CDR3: CASSIMTSGADTQYF

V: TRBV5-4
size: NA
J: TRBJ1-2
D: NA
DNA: TGTGCCAGCAGCCTGGGGGGACGCTACACCTTC
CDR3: CASSLGGRYTF

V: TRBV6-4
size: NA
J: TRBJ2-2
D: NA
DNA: TGTGCCAGCAGTGAATCCAGCACCGGGGAGCTGTTTTTT
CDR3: CASSESSTGELFF

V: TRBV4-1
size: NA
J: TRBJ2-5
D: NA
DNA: TGCGCCAGCAGCCCTACTACAGTAGGGGGAGAGACCCAGTACTTC
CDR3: CASSPTTVGGETQYF

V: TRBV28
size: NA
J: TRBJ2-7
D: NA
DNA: TGTGCCAACAGGAGGGCGGCCCGCGAGCAGTACTTC
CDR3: CANRRAAREQYF

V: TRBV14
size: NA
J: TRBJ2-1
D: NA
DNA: TGTGCCAGCAGCCAAGTCAGTCACAATGAGCAGTTCTTC
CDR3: CASSQVSHNEQFF

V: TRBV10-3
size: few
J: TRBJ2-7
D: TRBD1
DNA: TGTGCCATCAGTGAGACAGGACAGGGGCACTACGAGCAGTACTTC
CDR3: CAISETGQGHYEQYF

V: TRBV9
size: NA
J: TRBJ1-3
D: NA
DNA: TGTGCCAGCAGTTCGTGGGACTCTGGAAACACCATATATTTT
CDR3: CASSSWDSGNTIYF

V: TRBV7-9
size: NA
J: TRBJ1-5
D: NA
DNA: TGTGCCAGCAGCCCCGACAATCAGCCCCAGCATTTT
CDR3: CASSPDNQPQHF

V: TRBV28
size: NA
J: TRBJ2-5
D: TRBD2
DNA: TGTGCCAGCAGCCGTAGCGGGGGGGGTCTCCAAGAGACCCAGTACTTC
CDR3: CASSRSGGGLQETQYF

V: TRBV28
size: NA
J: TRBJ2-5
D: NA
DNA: TGTGCCAGCAGTTTTGAAGCTCTAGGGCTAGTACTCGAAGAGACCCAGTACTTC
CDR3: CASSFEALGLVLEETQYF

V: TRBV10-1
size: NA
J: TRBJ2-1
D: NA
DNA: TGCGCCAGCAGTGCCACCGGACTGGGGTTCTACAATGAGCAGTTCTTC
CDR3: CASSATGLGFYNEQFF

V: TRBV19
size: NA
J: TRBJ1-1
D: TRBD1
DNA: TGTGCCAGTAGTTCGCCGGACAGGGCGAACACTGAAGCTTTCTTT
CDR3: CASSSPDRANTEAFF

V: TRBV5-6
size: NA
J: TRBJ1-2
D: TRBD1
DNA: TGTGCCAGCAGCTTAGGACAGGGCGATGGCTACACCTTC
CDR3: CASSLGQGDGYTF

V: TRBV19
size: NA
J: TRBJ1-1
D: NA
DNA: TGTGCCAGTACCCTCGGGTTTGAAGCTTTCTTT
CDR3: CASTLGFEAFF

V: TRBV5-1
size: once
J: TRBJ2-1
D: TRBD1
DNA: TGCGCCAGCAGGACAGGGGAGGCTGAGCAGTTCTTC
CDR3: CASRTGEAEQFF

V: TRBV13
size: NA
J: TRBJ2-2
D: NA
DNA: TGTGCCAGCAGGGAACGAAACACCGGGGAGCTGTTTTTT
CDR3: CASRERNTGELFF

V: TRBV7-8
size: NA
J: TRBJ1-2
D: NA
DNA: TGTGCCAGCAGCCGCCCGGAGAACTATGGCTACACCTTC
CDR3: CASSRPENYGYTF

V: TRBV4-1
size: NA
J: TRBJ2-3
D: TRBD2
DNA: TGCGCCAGCACGATTAGCGGGGGGGCCTTAAACACAGATACGCAGTATTTT
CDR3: CASTISGGALNTDTQYF

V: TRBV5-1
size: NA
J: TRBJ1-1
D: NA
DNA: TGCGCCAGCAGCTTGAGGGTGGACGCAACTGAAGCTTTCTTT
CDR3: CASSLRVDATEAFF

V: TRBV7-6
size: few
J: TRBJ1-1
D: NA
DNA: TGTGCCAGCAGCTCCCGGGCCGACAACACTGAAGCTTTCTTT
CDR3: CASSSRADNTEAFF

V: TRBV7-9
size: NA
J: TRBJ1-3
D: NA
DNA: TGTGCCAGCAGCCGTATAGAAGGGTCTGGAAACACCATATATTTT
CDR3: CASSRIEGSGNTIYF

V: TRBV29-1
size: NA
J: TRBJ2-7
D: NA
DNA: TGCAGCGTTGAAGATCAGTTGACAGGAGATAGCTCCTACGAGCAGTACTTC
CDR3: CSVEDQLTGDSSYEQYF

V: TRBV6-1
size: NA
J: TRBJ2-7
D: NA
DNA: TGTGCCAGCATGGGGGGTTACGAGCAGTACTTC
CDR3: CASMGGYEQYF

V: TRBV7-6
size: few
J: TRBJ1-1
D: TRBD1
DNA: TGTGCCAGCAGAACGATGACGACAGGGGACACTGAAGCTTTCTTT
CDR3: CASRTMTTGDTEAFF

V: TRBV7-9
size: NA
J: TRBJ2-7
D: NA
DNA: TGTGCCAGCAGCACCACGATGGGATCCTCCTACGAGCAGTACTTC
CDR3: CASSTTMGSSYEQYF

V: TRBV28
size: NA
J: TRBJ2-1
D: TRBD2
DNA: TGTGCCAGCAGTTTATTAAGTCCCACTAGCGACGGGGAGCAGTTCTTC
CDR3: CASSLLSPTSDGEQFF

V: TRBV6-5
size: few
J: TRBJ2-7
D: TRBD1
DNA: TGTGCCAGCAGTTACGGGACAGGGACCTACGAGCAGTACTTC
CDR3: CASSYGTGTYEQYF

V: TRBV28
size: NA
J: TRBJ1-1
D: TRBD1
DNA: TGTGCCAGCAGTCGCCGTTGGACAGGTTCGAACACTGAAGCTTTCTTT
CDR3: CASSRRWTGSNTEAFF

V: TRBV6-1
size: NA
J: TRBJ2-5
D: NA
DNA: TGTGCCAGCAGTGAAGCTCCAGCGGGCAGTCAAGAGACCCAGTACTTC
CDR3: CASSEAPAGSQETQYF

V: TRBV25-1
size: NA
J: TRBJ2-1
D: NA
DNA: TGTGCCAGCAGTGAAGAGGGACCTCGCAATGAGCAGTTCTTC
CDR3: CASSEEGPRNEQFF

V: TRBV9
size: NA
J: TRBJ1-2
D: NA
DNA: TGTGCCAGCAACCCTGGAAGTTTAGGGGGTGACTATGGCTACACCTTC
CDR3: CASNPGSLGGDYGYTF

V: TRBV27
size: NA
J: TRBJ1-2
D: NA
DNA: TGTGCCAGCAGTTATCAGGGCCTCTATGGCTACACCTTC
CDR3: CASSYQGLYGYTF

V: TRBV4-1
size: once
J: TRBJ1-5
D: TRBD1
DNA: TGCGCCAGCAGCCAGGGGGTGGGGGACAGGACCTATAGCAATCAGCCCCAGCATTTT
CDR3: CASSQGVGDRTYSNQPQHF

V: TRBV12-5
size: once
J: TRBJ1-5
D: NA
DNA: TGTGCTAGTGGTTTGGGACAGTACCTCAATCAGCCCCAGCATTTT
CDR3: CASGLGQYLNQPQHF

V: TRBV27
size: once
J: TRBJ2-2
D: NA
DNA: TGTGCCAGCAGTTATGGGGGAGCAATGAGCACCGGGGAGCTGTTTTTT
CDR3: CASSYGGAMSTGELFF

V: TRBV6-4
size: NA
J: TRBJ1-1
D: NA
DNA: TGTGCCAGCAGTCAGGGGCTGAACACTGAAGCTTTCTTT
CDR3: CASSQGLNTEAFF

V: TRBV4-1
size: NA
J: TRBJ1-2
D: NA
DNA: TGCGCCAGCAGCCAAGCCCGAGCATGGGGCTACACCTTC
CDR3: CASSQARAWGYTF

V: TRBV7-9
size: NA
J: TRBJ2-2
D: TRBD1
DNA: TGTGCCAGCAGCCCCAGACAGGGTGGCGGCACCGGGGAGCTGTTTTTT
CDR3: CASSPRQGGGTGELFF

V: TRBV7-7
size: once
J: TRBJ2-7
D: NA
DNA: TGTGCCAGCAGCCCGGGATTCTCCTACGAGCAGTACTTC
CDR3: CASSPGFSYEQYF

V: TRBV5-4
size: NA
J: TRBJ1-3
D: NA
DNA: TGTGCCAGCAGCTCTTACAGGAGCTCTGGAAACACCATATATTTT
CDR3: CASSSYRSSGNTIYF

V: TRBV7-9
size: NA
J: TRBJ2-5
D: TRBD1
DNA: TGTGCCAGCAGCTCCGGACAGGGGATAGGAGAGACCCAGTACTTC
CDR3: CASSSGQGIGETQYF